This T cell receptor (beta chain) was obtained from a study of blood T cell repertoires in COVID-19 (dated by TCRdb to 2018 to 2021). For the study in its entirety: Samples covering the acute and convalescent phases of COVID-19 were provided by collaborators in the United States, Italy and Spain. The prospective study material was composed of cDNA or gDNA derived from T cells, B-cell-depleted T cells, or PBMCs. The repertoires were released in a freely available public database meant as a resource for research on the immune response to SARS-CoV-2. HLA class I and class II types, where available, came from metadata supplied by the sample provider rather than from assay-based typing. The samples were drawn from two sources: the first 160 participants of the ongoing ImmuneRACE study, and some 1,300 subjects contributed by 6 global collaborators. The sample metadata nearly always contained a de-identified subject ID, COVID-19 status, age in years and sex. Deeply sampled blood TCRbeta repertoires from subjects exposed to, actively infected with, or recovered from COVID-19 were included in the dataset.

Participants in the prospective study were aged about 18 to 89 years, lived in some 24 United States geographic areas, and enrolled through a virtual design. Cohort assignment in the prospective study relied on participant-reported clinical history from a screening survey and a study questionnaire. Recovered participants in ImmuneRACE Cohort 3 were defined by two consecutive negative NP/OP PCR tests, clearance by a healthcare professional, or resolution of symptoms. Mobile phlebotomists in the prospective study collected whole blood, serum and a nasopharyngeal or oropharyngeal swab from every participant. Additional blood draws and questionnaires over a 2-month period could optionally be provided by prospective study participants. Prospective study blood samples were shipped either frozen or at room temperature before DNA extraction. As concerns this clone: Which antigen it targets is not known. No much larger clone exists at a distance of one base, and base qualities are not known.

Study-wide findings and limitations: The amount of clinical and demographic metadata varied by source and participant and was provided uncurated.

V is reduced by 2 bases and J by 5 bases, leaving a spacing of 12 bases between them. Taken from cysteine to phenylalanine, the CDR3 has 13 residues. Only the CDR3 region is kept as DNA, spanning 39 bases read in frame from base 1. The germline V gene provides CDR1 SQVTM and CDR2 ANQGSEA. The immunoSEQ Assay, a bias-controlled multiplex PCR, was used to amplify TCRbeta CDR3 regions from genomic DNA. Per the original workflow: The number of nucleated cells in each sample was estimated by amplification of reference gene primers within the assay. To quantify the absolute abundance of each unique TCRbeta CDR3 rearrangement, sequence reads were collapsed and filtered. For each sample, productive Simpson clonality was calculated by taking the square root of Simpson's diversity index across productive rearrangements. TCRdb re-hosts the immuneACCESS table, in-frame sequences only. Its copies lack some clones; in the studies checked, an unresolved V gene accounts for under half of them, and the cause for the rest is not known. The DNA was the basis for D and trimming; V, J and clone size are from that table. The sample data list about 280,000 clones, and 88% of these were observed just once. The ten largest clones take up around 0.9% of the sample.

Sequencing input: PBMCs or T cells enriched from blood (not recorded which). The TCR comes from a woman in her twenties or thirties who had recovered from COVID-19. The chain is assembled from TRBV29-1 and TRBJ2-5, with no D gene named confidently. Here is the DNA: TGCAGCGTTGAACTCCTAACCAGGGAGACCCAGTACTTC. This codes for CSVELLTRETQYF.